Detailed here is one TCR beta chain. No antigen is known for it. Heparinised blood was drawn once per donor, averaging roughly 120 mL. The source of the sample is a study of beta chain features in type 1 diabetes. Expressed TCRB transcripts were sequenced, since all the RNA that had been isolated was reverse transcribed. Clones were read by immunoSEQ multiplex PCR, and TCRdb kept only the in-frame ones, dropping some. The repertoire holds roughly 160,000 clones, with about 7.9% as singletons. General observations from the study: Moderately but significantly shorter TCRB CDR3s were found in Type 1 diabetes patients in all four CD4+ subsets. Diminished insertions and augmented deletions at VDJ junctions characterized type 1 diabetes patients. Naive, central memory and regulatory TCRB repertoires appeared more similar among patients than healthy donors.

The receptor was isolated from a man aged 18 to 35 with type 1 diabetes. The sequenced material came from central memory CD4+ T cells from blood.

In nucleotides, the CDR3 is TGTGCCAGCAACAGCCGAGAACTAGCGGACACCTACGAGCAGTACTTC. Protein product: CASNSRELADTYEQYF. The chain combines TRBV9 with TRBJ2-7; TRBD2 aligns across 8 bases. V shed 6 bases and J 2 bases; nucleotides not matched to a gene: 13. CDR3 length: 16 residues. Germline V gene sequence: CDR1 SGDLS, CDR2 YYNGEE.